Listed here is a single T cell receptor beta chain. This clonotype was found many times. Its antigen is currently not known. Base qualities were left out, and no much larger clone turns up one base away. These data belong to a study of molecular identifiers for immune sequencing clone quantification listed by TCRdb under 2018. Notes on the research overall: For a replicate experiment, RNA from about 20,000 or 100,000 naive CD8 T cells was divided into five aliquots, of which four were sequenced. CD8 T cells were used in a methods study to benchmark molecular-identifier clustering-based TCR repertoire sequencing (MIDCIRS) and TCR RNA copy counting.

Naive CD8 T cell libraries were made from about 21,000 to 970,000 sorted cells using 10%, 30% or 50% of purified RNA. On a BD FACSAria II, naive CD8 T cells were FACS-sorted as CD8+CD4-CCR7+CD45RA+ and collected into RLT Plus buffer. More than 8 TCR copies' worth of Jurkat RNA were spiked into about 19,000-1,000,000 naive CD8 T cell samples to test detection sensitivity. CD8 T cells were enriched using RosetteSep CD8+ T Cell Enrichment Cocktail and Ficoll-Paque, and the enriched cells then underwent ACK red cell lysis. What the work shows at the level of the full study, not this receptor alone: When barcode sub-clustering was omitted, TCR diversity was inflated by chimeric consensus sequences, with chimeras reaching as high as 47%. The naive libraries included spiked-in Jurkat TCR RNA (approximately 11 copies' worth), and this RNA is not part of the donor repertoire. A single cell's worth of spiked-in Jurkat TCR RNA was reported detectable even among about a million naive CD8 T cells. In CMV-specific effector cells, clones with more than 20 RNA copies accounted for over 97% of molecules, whereas in naive cells such clones accounted for under 1%. Highly expanded clone sizes could be underestimated if identical TCR molecules share a barcode. Modeling indicated around 3.2 TCR RNA copies recovered per cell, compared with around 9.8 by digital PCR, which implies a capture efficiency of about 27%.

CDR1 and CDR2 were assigned from the germline V gene as MGHRA and YSYEKL. The CDR3 has 16 amino acids, counting the end cysteine and phenylalanine. Only the CDR3 DNA stays, 48 bases, in frame from base 1. Between the V and J ends, shortened by 0 bases and 2 bases respectively, the junction contains 11 bases. Libraries were built with PCR. Reads for this sample came from a NextSeq 500. Bulk TCR libraries were prepared as previously described, using TCR primers listed in Table S5. Purification of total RNA was performed with the Qiagen AllPrep DNA/RNA kit. Before any analysis, reads coming from multiple sequencing runs of the same library were combined into one pool. Per the source publication's procedure: Only reads with exact TCR constant sequence were kept, trimmed to 150 nt, and grouped by their 12-nt molecular barcodes. Reads within each barcode group were sub-clustered using a 15% Levenshtein threshold, and quality-weighted consensus sequences were constructed for each RNA molecule. Non-functional sequences were filtered out, along with any lower-count sequence sitting one edit away from another sequence. Based on fitting two negative binomial distributions, any barcode sub-cluster with under 20% of the maximum read count was discarded. Starting from the raw public reads, TCRdb applied fastp trimming at Q25, assembled clones with MiXCR and retained in-frame beta chains. Duplicate CDR3 protein sequences are folded into a single record with the most common DNA and genes. These V and J calls are TCRdb output, not the study's own analysis. The sample table records around 480,000 distinct CDR3 sequences; roughly 25% of these occur just once. Jointly, the top ten make up around 0.76% of the sample.

The receptor was isolated from a human donor in good health. Some libraries in this study had Jurkat cell RNA spiked in. Sequenced sample: naive CD8+ T cells from blood, with Jurkat cell RNA spiked in. The sample's cell subset or site label is to be understood as: FACS-sorted CD8+CD4-CCR7+CD45RA+ naive T cells. The sequence joins TRBV4-1 to TRBJ2-1; TRBD2 is perhaps the D gene, given 7 matching bases. The DNA sequence is as follows: TGCGCCAGCAGCCAAGATTTGGGGGGGCCCTACAATGAGCAGTTCTTC. This gives the protein CASSQDLGGPYNEQFF.